This T cell receptor beta chain was obtained from a study of blood T cell repertoires in COVID-19. The overall study: Acute and convalescent COVID-19 samples came from the United States, Italy and Spain. Sources were T cells, B-cell-depleted T cells, or PBMCs; the material itself was cDNA or gDNA.

Study processing details: Estimation of nucleated cell counts relied on the amplification of reference gene primers. Some clones are missing from TCRdb's copy, which holds only in-frame ones; the method was immunoSEQ multiplex PCR. V and J calls and clone size come straight from that table; D and trimming were deduced from the DNA. The table has around 620,000 clones, 75% to 90% seen once. A few counts support this clone. The germline CDR1 and CDR2 sequences are SGHNT and YYREEE (reference sequence). CDR3 length: 14 amino acids. The V end was cut by 4 bases, the J end by 3 bases, with 13 bases between.

The specimen sequenced was peripheral blood. The TCR comes from a woman aged 18-30 years with acute or convalescent COVID-19. The rearrangement joins TRBV5-4 to TRBJ1-1; D remains unclear. The CDR3 sequence is CASSPWTDDTEAFF. The CDR3, as DNA: TGTGCCAGCAGCCCGTGGACTGACGACACTGAAGCTTTCTTT. The full variable domain, in which reference TRBV5-4 and TRBJ1-1 provide the parts outside the CDR3, is ETGVTQSPTHLIKTRGQQVTLRCSSQSGHNTVSWYQQALGQGPQFIFQYYREEENGRGNFPPRFSGLQFPNYSSELNVNALELDDSALYLCASSPWTDDTEAFFGQGTRLTVV.